This TCR beta chain originates from a study of spatial heterogeneity in lung cancer. Findings and caveats of the study: One measure, the expanded intratumoral alpha and beta TCR count, tracked tumor mutation counts. It was estimated that coverage of tumor T cells reached about 7.4% for alpha chains and around 14% for beta chains.

This clonotype appeared many times. Its antigen is unidentified. The germline V gene encodes CDR1 LNHDA and CDR2 SQIVND (reference sequence). The CDR3 spans 14 residues. The germline V and J ends were trimmed by 3 bases and 4 bases, with 11 bases remaining between them. From the 5' RACE reads, TCRdb called clonotypes with MiXCR, one entry per CDR3 protein. The sample consists of approximately 2,300 distinct CDR3 sequences, approximately 15% of them appearing once. Stated time point: sample taken at primary tumor resection. Samples came from 60 to 75 TRACERx patients with untreated early-stage lung cancer.

This material consisted of lung tumor tissue, taken at surgery. The receptor's source is a male donor with early-stage non-small cell lung cancer. The chain has TRBV19 and TRBJ2-3; tentative D call: TRBD2 (6 bases). CDR3 region: CASSMGGAPDTQYF. The CDR3 bases are TGTGCCAGTAGTATGGGCGGGGCCCCAGATACGCAGTATTTT.